One sample yielded the 28 T cell receptor beta chains listed below, sequenced in a study of CD8+CD57+ T cells in acquired aplastic anemia. Genomic DNA provided the template from which TCR beta VDJ and CDR3 profiles were obtained. TCRdb re-called the reads with MiXCR, one entry per CDR3 protein. Here the sample spans roughly 250,000 distinct CDR3 sequences, more than 40% being singletons. All patients picked for sequencing had shown, by flow cytometry, an expansion of CD8+CD57+ cells. Sample: sorted CD4+, CD8+, or CD8+CD57+ T cells (not recorded which) from PBMCs. These receptors came from a human donor with aplastic anemia.

The sample holds many counts of this clonotype. The gene calls are TRBV7-2 and TRBJ1-2, with a tentative D call TRBD1 (5 bases). The germline gives CDR1 SGHTA, CDR2 FQGNSA. There are 12 residues in the CDR3. The ends were cut back, 3 bases at V and 5 bases at J, with 7 bases in the middle. The CDR3 DNA is TGTGCCAGCAGCTTGGGGGATTATGGCTACACCTTC. This encodes CASSLGDYGYTF.

Remarks on this clonotype: A junction end diverges from the germline sequence, so it may reflect a read error. The chain is built from TRBV9 and TRBJ2-1; a weak D match, TRBD1 (5 bases). The CDR3 is 17 amino acids. CDR1 SGDLS and CDR2 YYNGEE come from the germline V gene. The CDR3 loop is CASSVGLRVSSYNEQSF. The CDR3, as DNA: TGTGCCAGCAGCGTAGGTCTCAGGGTAAGCTCCTACAATGAGCAGTCCTTC.

This clonotype was observed a handful of times. This chain uses TRBV5-1 with TRBJ2-1; maybe TRBD1 (5 bases). CDR3 length: 18 amino acids. V lost 0 bases and J lost 4, with 20 bases in between. The germline V gene has CDR1 SGHRS and CDR2 YFSETQ. CDR3 region: CASSLVGPGSTIYNEQFF. In DNA, the CDR3 is TGCGCCAGCAGCTTGGTTGGGCCAGGGTCTACAATATACAATGAGCAGTTCTTC.

This clonotype appeared many times. This chain joins TRBV9 and TRBJ2-1, with 7 bases aligning to TRBD2. Germline CDR1 reads SGDLS; CDR2 reads YYNGEE. CDR3 length: 14 amino acids. V was pared by 1 base and J by 5 bases, with 3 bases of the junction left unmatched. CDR3 DNA sequence: TGTGCCAGCAGCGTAAGCGGGAACAACAATGAGCAGTTCTTC. This translates into CASSVSGNNNEQFF.

This clonotype was observed a few times. Being one base from a much bigger clone, this may be a read error. The CDR3 does not close with the conserved phenylalanine or tryptophan, likely indicating a read error. The rearrangement links TRBV13 to TRBJ1-1; D unclear. Germline loops: CDR1 PRHDT, CDR2 FYEKMQ (reference sequence). CDR3 length equals 12 residues. V lost 1 base and J 4 bases, leaving 4 bases between the germline ends. As DNA, the CDR3 is TGTGCCAGCAGCTTAGTGCCCACTGAAGCTTTCCTT. This sequence encodes CASSLVPTEAFL.

The chain uses TRBV7-9 and TRBJ2-5, with a tentative D call TRBD2 (6 bases). The CDR3 loop spans 13 amino acids. V was clipped by 1 base and J by 7 bases, with 10 bases between them. In germline, CDR1 is SEHNR, CDR2 FQNEAQ (reference sequence). The CDR3 region is CASSLVWRGTQYF. CDR3 DNA: TGTGCCAGCAGCTTAGTCTGGCGGGGGACCCAGTACTTC.

The chain uses TRBV7-9 and TRBJ1-2; TRBD1 is a possible D gene (5 bases). Germline CDR1 is SEHNR and CDR2 is FQNEAQ (reference sequence). CDR3 length: 13 residues. With 5 bases removed from V and 7 bases from J, the gap between germline ends came to 14 bases. The CDR3 protein is CASSGGTVVGYTF. The CDR3 DNA reads TGTGCCAGCAGCGGGGGGACGGTCGTTGGCTACACCTTC. Variable domain in full (rest from reference TRBV7-9 and TRBJ1-2): DTGVSQNPRHKITKRGQNVTFRCDPISEHNRLYWYRQTLGQGPEFLTYFQNEAQLEKSRLLSDRFSAERPKGSFSTLEIQRTEQGDSAMYLCASSGGTVVGYTFGSGTRLTVV.

In its sample, this clonotype was seen a few times. The chain combines TRBV20-1 with TRBJ2-7, with D possibly being TRBD1 (5 bases). The V end was cut by 5 bases, the J end by 3 bases, with 11 bases between. The CDR3 consists of 12 residues. Germline lookup yields CDR1 DFQATT and CDR2 SNEGSKA (reference sequence). CDR3 DNA sequence: TGCAGTGCTGCACAGGCAAACTACGAGCAGTACTTC. Protein: CSAAQANYEQYF.

A few counts support this clonotype. V gene TRBV30 combines with J gene TRBJ2-7; TRBD1 agrees at 9 bases. CDR3 length: 13 amino acids. V lost 8 bases, J lost 7 bases, and 12 bases stayed unmatched. Germline V gene lookup returns CDR1 GTSNPN and CDR2 SVGIG (reference sequence). CDR3 amino acids: CARVGQGTKEQYF. The DNA of the CDR3 is TGTGCCCGGGTGGGACAGGGAACTAAAGAGCAGTACTTC.

The chain recombines TRBV7-6 with TRBJ1-6; D not resolved. Germline CDR1 reads SGHVS; CDR2 reads FNYEAQ. V was clipped by 1 base and J by 11 bases, with 9 bases between them. The CDR3 has 13 residues. This CDR3 is CASSLGSATPLHF. The CDR3, as DNA: TGTGCCAGCAGCTTAGGTTCCGCCACACCCCTCCACTTT.

The gene calls are TRBV5-1 and TRBJ2-7; D gene unclear. From germline, CDR1 is SGHRS and CDR2 YFSETQ. V gave up 0 bases and J gave up 1 base, with 8 bases separating them. The CDR3 runs to 14 residues. The CDR3 here is CASSLEAASYEQYF. In nucleotides, the CDR3 is TGCGCCAGCAGCTTGGAGGCAGCTTCCTACGAGCAGTACTTC.

This clonotype was seen many times. The rearrangement links TRBV20-1 to TRBJ1-2; D gene unclear. The germline gives CDR1 DFQATT, CDR2 SNEGSKA (reference sequence). V lost 0 bases to trimming and J lost 7 bases, with 9 bases between them. This CDR3 region has 12 residues. The CDR3 region is CSAREPLGGYTF. For the CDR3, the DNA is TGCAGTGCTAGAGAACCCTTGGGTGGCTACACCTTC.

This clonotype occurred many times. The gene calls are TRBV5-1 and TRBJ1-4; D may be TRBD1 (6 bases). Germline V gene lookup returns CDR1 SGHRS and CDR2 YFSETQ. The CDR3 extends over 15 amino acids. Trimming took off 4 bases at V and 7 bases at J, with 17 bases between the two ends. For the CDR3, the DNA is TGCGCCAGCAGCGTAACAGGGAGCCGGGTTGAAAAACTGTTTTTT. Its translation is CASSVTGSRVEKLFF.

This chain connects TRBV7-2 to TRBJ2-7; 12 bases align to TRBD2. Unmatched junction bases numbered 10, after V lost 5 bases and J lost 5 bases. The CDR3 sequence is 16 residues long. Per the germline V gene, CDR1 is SGHTA and CDR2 is FQGNSA. In nucleotides, the CDR3 is TGTGCCAGCAGCCTGCTAGCGGGGGGGGCTGTTCACGAGCAGTACTTC. Its translation is CASSLLAGGAVHEQYF.

The J gene is TRBJ2-2, the V gene TRBV29-1; a possible D gene is TRBD1 (7 bases). CDR3 size: 11 residues. With 7 bases removed from V and 11 bases from J, the gap between germline ends came to 14 bases. Per the germline V gene, CDR1 is SQVTM and CDR2 is ANQGSEA. DNA of the CDR3: TGCAGCGGACAGGGAGGCGGAGAGCTGTTTTTT. Translated, it gives CSGQGGGELFF.

This clonotype was picked up a small number of times. The V and J genes are TRBV6-2 or TRBV6-3 and TRBJ2-6; possible D gene TRBD1, 6 bases. V lost 7 bases and J 1 base, leaving 14 bases between the germline ends. CDR3 size: 16 residues. Per germline, CDR1 MNHEY and CDR2 SVGEGT. DNA for the CDR3: TGTGCCAGCACCTCAGGGGACGGGTCTGGGGCCAACGTCCTGACTTTC. Its protein is CASTSGDGSGANVLTF.

This clonotype was found once. The chain uses TRBV19 and TRBJ1-6; weak D call: TRBD1 (5 bases). This CDR3 contains 14 residues. Germline lookup yields CDR1 LNHDA and CDR2 SQIVND (reference sequence). The ends were cut back, 7 bases at V and 6 bases at J, with 13 bases in the middle. The CDR3 sequence: CASTFDSLNSPLHF. CDR3 coding DNA: TGTGCCAGTACCTTTGACAGTCTTAATTCACCCCTCCACTTT.

The V call is TRBV9, the J call TRBJ1-2; perhaps TRBD1 as D (6 bases). The V gene lost 0 bases and the J gene lost 1 base, with 7 bases spanning the gap. Germline V gives CDR1 SGDLS, CDR2 YYNGEE. The CDR3 consists of 14 residues. CDR3 protein: CASSVDRVNYGYTF. The CDR3 DNA reads as TGTGCCAGCAGCGTAGACAGGGTTAACTATGGCTACACCTTC.

In its sample, this clonotype was seen many times. The chain links TRBV24-1 to TRBJ2-1, with a weak D call TRBD1 (6 bases). Germline CDR1 and CDR2: KGHDR and SFDVKD. The V gene lost 3 bases and the J gene lost 0 bases, with 29 bases spanning the gap. The CDR3 totals 22 residues. CDR3 DNA sequence: TGTGCCACCAGTGATCGGGGTATTCCAACAGGGAACACTCACAGCTCCTACAATGAGCAGTTCTTC. Translated, it gives CATSDRGIPTGNTHSSYNEQFF.

This clonotype has at least ten counts. The V call is TRBV27, the J call TRBJ1-2, with 9 bases aligning to TRBD1. This CDR3 spans 11 amino acids. V was pared by 8 bases and J by 5 bases, with 0 bases of the junction left unmatched. CDR1 is MNHEY, CDR2 SMNVEV, per germline (reference sequence). The CDR3 DNA sequence: TGTGCCAGCGGACAGGGGTATGGCTACACCTTC. Translation: CASGQGYGYTF.

This clonotype was recorded many times. The chain has TRBV20-1 and TRBJ2-7, with 9 bases that match TRBD1. Trimming took 5 bases from V and 3 from J; bases not matched to a gene: 8. Germline assignment: CDR1 DFQATT and CDR2 SNEGSKA (reference sequence). The CDR3 runs to 14 residues. The CDR3 DNA is TGCAGTGCTGCCGGGACAGGGTCATTCTACGAGCAGTACTTC. Its protein product is CSAAGTGSFYEQYF.

The V gene is TRBV12-3 or TRBV12-4, the J gene TRBJ1-2; weak D call: TRBD1 (5 bases). With 5 bases removed from V and 10 bases from J, the gap between germline ends came to 20 bases. CDR3 length equals 14 residues. The CDR3 bases are TGTGCCAGCAGTGCCGGGACGGAACTATGGGACTACACCTTC. This translates into CASSAGTELWDYTF.

Note on this clonotype: This sequence may be a read error, since a much larger clone differs from it by one base. V gene TRBV5-1 combines with J gene TRBJ2-7, with 9 bases fitting TRBD1. Germline V gives CDR1 SGHRS, CDR2 YFSETQ. The CDR3 consists of 15 residues. The chain's CDR3 is CASSQAHTGGSEQCF. As DNA, the CDR3 is TGCGCCAGCAGCCAAGCACACACAGGGGGCTCCGAGCAGTGCTTC. The variable domain in full, completed from reference TRBV5-1 and TRBJ2-7, reads KAGVTQTPRYLIKTRGQQVTLSCSPISGHRSVSWYQQTPGQGLQFLFEYFSETQRNKGNFPGRFSGRQFSNSRSEMNVSTLELGDSALYLCASSQAHTGGSEQCFGPGTRLTVT.

For this clonotype: A much larger clonotype is one base distant, so this may be a read error. Given the absence of the conserved phenylalanine or tryptophan at the CDR3 end, a read error is likely. V gene TRBV5-1 combines with J gene TRBJ2-7, with D perhaps TRBD2 (5 bases). The CDR3 runs 15 residues. CDR1 is SGHRS and CDR2 is YFSETQ in the germline V gene. V was shortened by 2 bases and J by 0 bases, with 12 bases between the two germline ends. Here the CDR3 DNA reads TGCGCCAGCAGCTTTAAAGGACTTAGCTCCTACGAGCAGTACCTC. Encoded protein: CASSFKGLSSYEQYL.

This clonotype was counted at least ten times. The chain carries TRBV12-5 and TRBJ2-2; no clear D. Between the trimmed V and J ends, which lost 9 bases and 6 bases, there was a span of 5 bases. Germline CDR1 is LGHNT and CDR2 is FRNRAP. This CDR3 spans 10 amino acids. The CDR3, as DNA: TGTGCTAGGCGTCCCGGGGAGCTGTTTTTT. As protein: CARRPGELFF.

This clonotype was observed at least ten times. The chain employs TRBV19 and TRBJ2-5, with 7 positions matching TRBD2. V lost 4 bases, J lost 2 bases, and 13 bases stayed unmatched. The CDR3 runs 17 residues. Looked up from germline, CDR1 is LNHDA and CDR2 is SQIVND (reference sequence). CDR3 residues: CASSTPGAGAKQETQYF. CDR3 nucleotides: TGTGCCAGTAGTACCCCCGGGGCGGGAGCCAAACAAGAGACCCAGTACTTC.

This clonotype was counted many times. The rearrangement links TRBV29-1 to TRBJ1-4; TRBD1 might be the D (6 bases). In germline, CDR1 is SQVTM, CDR2 ANQGSEA. The V end was cut by 7 bases, the J end by 4 bases, with 13 bases between. This CDR3 has 13 residues. CDR3 DNA: TGCAGCGCCGGGGGCCAAAGTAATGAAAAACTGTTTTTT. This gives the protein CSAGGQSNEKLFF.

This clonotype was seen at least ten times. V gene TRBV6-1 combines with J gene TRBJ2-1; D tentatively reads TRBD1 or TRBD2 (5 bases each). CDR3 length: 16 residues. Germline CDR1 reads MNHNS; CDR2 reads SASEGT. Trimming took off 2 bases at V and 5 bases at J, with 16 bases between the two ends. The CDR3, as DNA: TGTGCCAGCAGTGAAACAACCGGGACGGGTCACAATGAGCAGTTCTTC. This sequence encodes CASSETTGTGHNEQFF.